This TCR beta chain was sequenced in a study of post-analysis software for immune sequencing data. Study details: There were relapsing-remitting, secondary progressive and progressive-relapsing multiple sclerosis among the disease courses included.

The CDR3 sequence is 14 residues long. V was clipped by 3 bases and J by 2 bases, with 11 bases between them. Overall study findings and caveats: F measure grouped same-batch samples tightly together. Patients used a few TRBV segments, including TRBV5-6, TRBV5-1 and TRBV20-1, more often than controls. Controls showed significantly higher normalized Chao1 diversity than did multiple sclerosis patients.

There are a few counts of this clonotype. Its antigen remains unidentified. Prepared libraries of TCR beta cDNA carried unique molecular identifiers. T cells numbering roughly 0.9 to 10 million yielded cDNA molecules that totaled roughly 500,000. TCRdb fed the PCR reads into MiXCR, producing one record per CDR3 protein. The sample yields about 620,000 distinct CDR3 sequences, 40% to 50% seen once. The sample comprised blood. J is TRBJ2-7 and V is TRBV12-3 or TRBV12-4; D gene uncertain. The TCR sequence derives from a girl between 5 and 17 years old with multiple sclerosis. DNA for the CDR3: TGTGCCAGCAGTTTTGGTCTGAACCCCTACGAGCAGTACTTC. Translated: CASSFGLNPYEQYF.